This is a list of T cell receptor beta chains from one sample in a study of shared clonotypes between healthy human individuals. TCRdb's copy holds only in-frame clones and misses some; the assay was immunoSEQ multiplex PCR. The sample lists about 2.4 million clones; roughly 93% were seen once. The sequencing input was naive CD4+ T cells from PBMCs. The receptors stem from a man between 18 and 35 years old in good health. Some clones in this sample may be carry-over from other donors' samples. Both conserved end residues are part of each CDR3. Fields, in order: V gene, J gene, CDR3 protein.

TRBV11-2	TRBJ1-2	CASSFAGKVANYGYTF
TRBV5-1	TRBJ1-1	CASSLGQKGTEAFF
TRBV5-6	TRBJ1-2	CASSSTGFGYTF
TRBV27	TRBJ2-3	CASSQDGRTDTQYF
TRBV4-1	TRBJ2-1	CASTEIWREGLMGEQFF
TRBV7-2	TRBJ2-3	CASSPDFGDTQYF
TRBV6-5	TRBJ1-1	CASSYAPTDTEAFF
TRBV6-1	TRBJ2-7	CASSPRTGWEGEQYF
TRBV30	TRBJ2-7	CAWRRQGPYEQYF
TRBV2	TRBJ2-6	CATPQGDGPGANVLTF
TRBV5-1	TRBJ1-1	CASSRTVNTEAFF
TRBV18	TRBJ2-3	CASSPVSSGSTDTQYF
TRBV29-1	TRBJ1-1	CSARQGLNTEAFF
TRBV2	TRBJ1-2	CASTGRGRLYGYTF
TRBV5-1	TRBJ1-1	CASRSSFTAFF
TRBV7-8	TRBJ2-5	CASSAVWRAGGTQYF
TRBV5-4	TRBJ2-2	CASSLVVTGELFF
TRBV20-1	TRBJ1-2	CSARDRGGYTF
TRBV19	TRBJ1-5	CASSIWQGNQPQHF
TRBV6-5	TRBJ1-1	CASRGTGNTEAFF
TRBV15	TRBJ1-5	CATSRRRGGPLGGPQHF
TRBV2	TRBJ2-7	CASSGEGGPVYEQYF
TRBV7-2	TRBJ2-1	CASSSQPGLANEQFF
TRBV7-8	TRBJ1-3	CASSLARWQGIKEGNTIYF
TRBV28	TRBJ2-1	CASSLLEGGRFYNEQFF
TRBV5-4	TRBJ2-5	CASLGSGETQYF
TRBV5-4	TRBJ1-1	CASSSSMTAEAFF